These 10 T cell receptor beta chains originate from one sample sequenced in a study of blood T cell repertoires in COVID-19. TCRdb's table, derived via immunoSEQ multiplex PCR, lists solely in-frame clones and lacks some. The repertoire consists of roughly 140,000 clones, with around nine tenths occurring once and the leading ten covering 1.2%. Sequencing used PBMCs or T cells enriched from blood (not recorded which). The origin of the receptors is a woman aged 25 to 39 with acute COVID-19.

The V gene is TRBV15, the J gene TRBJ1-2; D remains unclear. Per germline, CDR1 LNHNV and CDR2 YYDKDF (reference sequence). V shed 5 bases and J shed 1 base, with 17 bases lying between them. This CDR3 comprises 16 residues. CDR3 sequence reads: CATSSDDTEINYGYTF. CDR3 coding DNA: TGTGCCACCAGCTCTGACGACACCGAGATTAACTATGGCTACACCTTC.

The rearrangement uses TRBV29-1 and TRBJ2-7; D call uncertain. V lost 0 bases and J lost 4, with 4 bases in between. From germline, CDR1 is SQVTM and CDR2 ANQGSEA. The CDR3 has 11 amino acids. Written as DNA, the CDR3 is TGCAGCGTTGAAGACAGTTACGAGCAGTACTTC. This encodes CSVEDSYEQYF.

The chain joins TRBV19 to TRBJ2-7; maybe TRBD1 (5 bases). Looked up from germline, CDR1 is LNHDA and CDR2 is SQIVND (reference sequence). Trimming took off 2 bases at V and 0 bases at J, with 11 bases between the two ends. The CDR3 has 15 amino acids. CDR3: CASSIRADTSYEQYF. For the CDR3, the DNA is TGTGCCAGTAGTATAAGGGCGGACACCTCCTACGAGCAGTACTTC.

This clone was observed a few times. The chain links TRBV10-3 to TRBJ2-2, with 8 nucleotides matching TRBD2. Germline V CDR1 and CDR2: ENHRY, SYGVKD. The junction had 10 bases not matched to a gene; V was cut back by 10 bases and J by 3 bases. There are 15 residues in the CDR3. DNA of the CDR3: TGTGCCACCGGGGGACCTAGCGGGTACACCGGGGAGCTGTTTTTT. Encoded protein: CATGGPSGYTGELFF.

The V gene is TRBV7-9, the J gene TRBJ1-1, with D possibly matching TRBD1 (6 bases). CDR1 is SEHNR, CDR2 FQNEAQ, per germline (reference sequence). CDR3 length equals 13 residues. V lost 5 bases and J 3 bases, leaving 10 bases between the germline ends. The CDR3 sequence is CASSEQGYTEAFF. The CDR3 nucleotides are TGTGCCAGCAGCGAACAGGGCTACACTGAAGCTTTCTTT.

The chain joins TRBV5-1 to TRBJ2-5, with D possibly TRBD1 on 7 matching bases. Germline V lookup: CDR1 SGHRS, CDR2 YFSETQ. Trimming removed 5 bases from V and 5 bases from J, with 16 bases in between. This CDR3 region has 14 residues. CDR3 sequence (DNA): TGCGCCAGCAGTGTGGAGGGGGCGGGGGAGACCCAGTACTTC. As protein: CASSVEGAGETQYF.

The chain employs TRBV24-1 and TRBJ2-1; 12 nucleotides align to TRBD2. This CDR3 spans 16 amino acids. Germline trimming cut 4 bases from V and 10 bases from J; bases unmatched to any gene: 10. Germline CDR1 reads KGHDR; CDR2 reads SFDVKD. The CDR3 is CATSDSKLAGGREQFF. CDR3 nucleotide sequence: TGTGCCACCAGTGACTCGAAACTAGCGGGAGGCCGAGAGCAGTTCTTC.

The J gene is TRBJ1-5, the V gene TRBV12-3 or TRBV12-4; D gene unclear. This CDR3 has 13 residues. Deletions cut 3 bases from V and 5 bases from J, with 8 bases between. CDR3 DNA sequence: TGTGCCAGCAGTTTCACTATGTATCAGCCCCAGCATTTT. This translates into CASSFTMYQPQHF.

This sequence joins TRBV11-2 and TRBJ2-7; D remains ambiguous. CDR1 and CDR2 from the germline V gene are SGHAT and FQNNGV. V gave up 1 base and J gave up 5 bases, with 3 bases separating them. The CDR3 contains 11 residues. The CDR3 DNA follows: TGTGCCAGCAGCTTAGGGCACGAGCAGTACTTC. It codes for CASSLGHEQYF.

V usage is TRBV5-5 and J usage is TRBJ1-6; 7 bases are a match to TRBD1. The CDR3 length is 15 residues. In germline, CDR1 is SGHKS, CDR2 YYEKEE (reference sequence). After removal of 0 bases from V and 8 bases from J, the junction contained 5 bases not matched to a gene. The CDR3 DNA is TGTGCCAGCAGCTTGGAGGCAGGGGGGTATTCACCCCTCCACTTT. Translating gives CASSLEAGGYSPLHF.